The 7 T cell receptor beta chains below were found in one sample sequenced in a study of cytomegalovirus exposure and HLA in healthy donors. In the PCR, 60 Vbeta and 13 Jbeta primers were used. The method was immunoSEQ multiplex PCR; TCRdb's version includes in-frame clones alone and lacks a portion of them. The table lists some 130,000 clones, 80% of them singletons. The sample consisted of PBMCs. The origin of the receptors is a man in his thirties or forties in good health and CMV-seronegative.

The chain recombines TRBV6-6 with TRBJ1-3; no clear D. V was clipped by 4 bases and J by 0 bases, with 7 bases between them. Germline-derived CDR1 and CDR2 are MNHNY and SVGAGI (reference sequence). This CDR3 comprises 14 residues. CDR3 DNA sequence: TGTGCCAGCAGTTTCACAAGCTCTGGAAACACCATATATTTT. Translating it yields CASSFTSSGNTIYF.

The genes are TRBV7-6 and TRBJ1-5, with D perhaps TRBD1 (5 bases). Trimming left V 5 bases short and J 2 bases short, with 13 bases between. CDR1 and CDR2 (germline): SGHVS, FNYEAQ. CDR3 size: 15 residues. Written as DNA, the CDR3 is TGTGCCAGCAGCGCTGCGGGGGGGGGCAATCAGCCCCAGCATTTT. This codes for CASSAAGGGNQPQHF. The full variable domain, with the rest looked up from reference TRBV7-6 and TRBJ1-5, is GAGVSQSPRYKVTKRGQDVALRCDPISGHVSLYWYRQALGQGPEFLTYFNYEAQQDKSGLPNDRFSAERPEGSISTLTIQRTEQRDSAMYRCASSAAGGGNQPQHFGDGTRLSIL.

The chain joins TRBV6-1 to TRBJ2-7; no reliable D call. This CDR3 is 12 amino acids long. Trimming removed 3 bases from V and 3 bases from J, with 6 bases in between. Per the germline V gene, CDR1 is MNHNS and CDR2 is SASEGT. DNA of the CDR3: TGTGCCAGCAGTGACCACGGCTACGAGCAGTACTTC. This encodes CASSDHGYEQYF.

The chain combines TRBV18 with TRBJ1-5; 9 nucleotides line up with TRBD1. V was clipped by 3 bases and J by 10 bases; unmatched bases: 10. Germline lookup yields CDR1 KGHSH and CDR2 LQKENI. This CDR3 region has 15 residues. CDR3 sequence reads: CASSPGQGTAFPQHF. CDR3 bases: TGTGCCAGCTCACCCGGACAGGGGACCGCCTTCCCCCAGCATTTT.

J is TRBJ1-5 and V is TRBV28; D is ambiguous. Germline values: CDR1 MDHEN, CDR2 SYDVKM. The CDR3 extends over 14 amino acids. The V end lost 2 bases, the J end lost 7 bases, and 12 bases lay between the germline ends. CDR3 loop: CASSLRQVLQPQHF. The CDR3 DNA reads as TGTGCCAGCAGTTTACGTCAGGTCCTACAGCCCCAGCATTTT. Filled out from reference TRBV28 and TRBJ1-5, the complete variable domain reads DVKVTQSSRYLVKRTGEKVFLECVQDMDHENMFWYRQDPGLGLRLIYFSYDVKMKEKGDIPEGYSVSREKKERFSLILESASTNQTSMYLCASSLRQVLQPQHFGDGTRLSIL.

The rearrangement joins TRBV27 to TRBJ2-5; no clear D gene. The J call may be in error: the DNA end matches TRBJ2-7 better. This CDR3 is built from 13 residues. Germline V CDR1 and CDR2: MNHEY, SMNVEV (reference sequence). In DNA, the CDR3 is TGTGCCAGCAGCCAGACACTTACCTACGAGCAGTACTTC. Protein product: CASSQTLTYEQYF.

The chain recombines TRBV30 with TRBJ1-5; weak D call: TRBD1 (5 bases). Per the germline V gene, CDR1 is GTSNPN and CDR2 is SVGIG (reference sequence). The CDR3 is 14 amino acids. Trimming removed 2 bases at V and 0 bases at J, with 8 bases between. The CDR3 here is CAWSTGHSNQPQHF. In nucleotides, the CDR3 is TGTGCCTGGAGTACAGGACATAGCAATCAGCCCCAGCATTTT.